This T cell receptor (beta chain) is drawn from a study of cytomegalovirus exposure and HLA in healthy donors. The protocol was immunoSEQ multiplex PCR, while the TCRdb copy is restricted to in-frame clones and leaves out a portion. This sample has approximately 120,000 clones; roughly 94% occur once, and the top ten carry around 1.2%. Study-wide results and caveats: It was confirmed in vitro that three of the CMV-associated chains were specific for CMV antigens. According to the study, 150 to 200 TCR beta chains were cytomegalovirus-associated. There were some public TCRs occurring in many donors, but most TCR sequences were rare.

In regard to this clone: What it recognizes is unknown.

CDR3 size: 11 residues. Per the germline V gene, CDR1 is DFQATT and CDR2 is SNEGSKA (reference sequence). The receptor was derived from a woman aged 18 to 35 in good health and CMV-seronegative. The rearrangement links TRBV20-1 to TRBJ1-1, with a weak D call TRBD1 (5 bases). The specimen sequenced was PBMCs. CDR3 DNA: TGCAGCGGTGGGGCAGCGGGTGAAGCTTTCTTT. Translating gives CSGGAAGEAFF.